This TCR beta chain derives from a study of vaccination and CD4 T cells after COVID-19. Findings of the study overall: SARS-CoV-2-reactive clonotypes showed a nonsignificant median rise from around 20 to 38.

As for treatment: roughly 10-day PBMC culture with coronavirus spike peptide pools or control peptides (ViraFEST assay). Peptide-pool expansion of antigen-specific T cells preceded TCR sequencing in ViraFEST. Positive tests by PCR, dated March to December 2020, predated US Alpha, Beta and Delta variants. The Oncomine TCR Beta short-read assay was what sequenced the DNA obtained from cultured CD4+ T cells. Via MiXCR, TCRdb re-called the PCR reads, giving one row per CDR3 protein. The table has under 15,000 distinct CDR3 sequences, under 55% seen once. As for this clonotype: No antigen is known for it.

This clonotype was sampled from a human donor who had recovered from COVID-19. The specimen was CD4+ T cells from blood, cultured in vitro.

DNA for the CDR3: TGTGCCAGCAGTCCCGGGACTAGCAGAAGCACAGATACGCAGTATTTT. Translated: CASSPGTSRSTDTQYF. The chain is built from TRBV6-1 and TRBJ2-3; 9 bases agree with TRBD2. The CDR3 is 16 amino acids. Losses at the gene ends were 5 bases for V and 0 bases for J; bases not matched to a gene: 6. Germline V lookup: CDR1 MNHNS, CDR2 SASEGT.